The present T cell receptor (beta chain) was sequenced within a study of blood T cell repertoires in COVID-19. Study summary: Sites in the United States, Italy and Spain provided acute and convalescent COVID-19 samples. Sources were T cells, B-cell-depleted T cells, or PBMCs; the material itself was cDNA or gDNA.

In germline, CDR1 is MNHEY, CDR2 SVGAGI. There are 14 residues in the CDR3. V was trimmed by 8 bases and J by 1 base, leaving 11 bases between them. Original processing methods: How many nucleated cells were present was estimated from reference gene primer amplification. Generated by immunoSEQ multiplex PCR, the TCRdb table keeps only in-frame clones and is missing some. V, J and clone size are those of that table, while D and trimming were read from the DNA. The data contain tens of thousands of clones, roughly 80% of them seen just once; the ten biggest clones take up about 1.9%. Input material: peripheral blood. This sequence originates from an older woman with acute or convalescent COVID-19. The chain employs TRBV6-5 and TRBJ2-2, with D perhaps TRBD2 (5 bases). For the CDR3, the DNA is TGTGCCAGCGGGTTGGGGAGGAACACCGGGGAGCTGTTTTTT. Amino acids: CASGLGRNTGELFF.